The 24 T cell receptor beta chains listed next were all sequenced from one sample in a study of T cells in Graves' hyperthyroidism and ophthalmopathy (dated by TCRdb to between 2018 and 2021). Libraries were prepared through multiplex PCR. The sample was run on an Illumina HiSeq 2000. Amplification of TCR beta CDR3 regions was carried out from RNA transcripts. The TCR CDR3 was subjected to a first round of RT-PCR using the HTBI primer set and the Qiagen OneStep RT-PCR kit. TCRdb reprocessed the public reads (quality trimming at Q25 with fastp, clone calling with MiXCR) and kept in-frame beta chains. Each entry merges the rows of one CDR3 protein and shows their most common DNA and genes. The sample includes around 340,000 distinct CDR3 sequences, with 17% observed a single time. The top ten hold almost 35% of the sample. The specimen was blood. The source is a young woman with Graves' hyperthyroidism that later progressed to Graves' ophthalmopathy.

This clonotype has ten or more counts. The chain links TRBV28 to TRBJ1-4, with 10 bases matching TRBD1. The trim removed 6 bases at V and 1 base at J, leaving 5 bases unmatched. The CDR3 totals 16 residues. Germline assignment: CDR1 MDHEN and CDR2 SYDVKM. The CDR3: CASSRQGAVTNEKLFF. In DNA, the CDR3 is TGTGCCAGCAGCAGACAGGGGGCTGTAACTAATGAAAAACTGTTTTTT.

The rearrangement joins TRBV25-1 to TRBJ2-7, with TRBD2 matching over 9 bases. The CDR3 consists of 15 residues. Per the germline V gene, CDR1 is MGHDK and CDR2 is SYGVNS. The ends lost 3 bases at V and 0 bases at J; junction bases unmatched: 3. The CDR3 sequence is CASSDSSGNSYEQYF. CDR3 nucleotide sequence: TGTGCCAGCAGTGATTCTAGCGGGAACTCCTACGAGCAGTACTTC.

This clonotype was observed at least ten times. The chain employs TRBV6-2 or TRBV6-3 and TRBJ1-1; the D gene is possibly TRBD1 (5 bases). V was trimmed by 2 bases and J by 0 bases, leaving 13 bases between them. Germline CDR1 and CDR2: MNHEY and SVGEGT. The CDR3 totals 16 residues. The CDR3 DNA reads as TGTGCCAGCAGTTACGAAGGCAGGGTGATGAACACTGAAGCTTTCTTT. Translated: CASSYEGRVMNTEAFF.

This clonotype was recorded many times. V is TRBV28 and J is TRBJ1-2; 7 nucleotides agree with TRBD1. The CDR3 is made up of 13 amino acids. The germline CDR1 and CDR2 sequences are MDHEN and SYDVKM. Trimming removed 4 bases from V and 3 bases from J; junction bases left unmatched: 2. CDR3 in DNA: TGTGCCAGCAGTTCACAGGGGTACTATGGCTACACCTTC. Amino acid sequence: CASSSQGYYGYTF.

This clonotype showed up just a few times. The chain combines TRBV27 with TRBJ1-6; D is possibly TRBD1 (6 bases). The CDR3 runs 16 residues. Germline V gene data show CDR1 as MNHEY and CDR2 as SMNVEV (reference sequence). The V and J ends lost 6 bases and 10 bases respectively, with 22 bases between them. CDR3 protein: CASSPLQGANRSPLHF. In nucleotides, the CDR3 is TGTGCCAGCAGCCCCTTACAGGGAGCGAATAGGTCACCCCTCCACTTT.

This clonotype has just a few counts. The chain links TRBV7-9 to TRBJ1-5; a weak D match, TRBD1 (6 bases). Germline loops: CDR1 SEHNR, CDR2 FQNEAQ (reference sequence). This CDR3 is 19 amino acids long. Between the trimmed V and J ends, which lost 1 base and 0 bases, there was a span of 19 bases. CDR3 bases: TGTGCCAGCAGCTTAGAGGAATCCTGGACAGCAGATAGCAATCAGCCCCAGCATTTT. Translation: CASSLEESWTADSNQPQHF.

This clonotype came up many times. The genes are TRBV28 and TRBJ1-4; D unresolved. Trimming pared 7 bases from V and 8 bases from J, leaving 14 bases between. This CDR3 is 13 amino acids long. Germline-derived CDR1 and CDR2 are MDHEN and SYDVKM. The CDR3 nucleotides read TGTGCCAGCATCGGCAGTACGATGGAAAAACTGTTTTTT. Amino acid sequence: CASIGSTMEKLFF. Together with reference TRBV28 and TRBJ1-4, the CDR3 gives the full variable domain: DVKVTQSSRYLVKRTGEKVFLECVQDMDHENMFWYRQDPGLGLRLIYFSYDVKMKEKGDIPEGYSVSREKKERFSLILESASTNQTSMYLCASIGSTMEKLFFGSGTQLSVL.

This clonotype was counted at least ten times. This chain links TRBV20-1 with TRBJ1-4, with TRBD1 identical over 9 bases. The CDR3 length is 19 residues. In germline, CDR1 is DFQATT, CDR2 SNEGSKA (reference sequence). With 1 base clipped from V and 10 bases from J, the junction kept 22 bases outside the gene matches. The CDR3 sequence is CSARVRPGQGYELVGKLFF. The CDR3 coding sequence is TGCAGTGCTAGAGTCCGACCGGGACAGGGCTATGAATTGGTGGGAAAACTGTTTTTT.

This clonotype was counted between two and nine times. The junction differs from germline at one of its ends, possibly a read error. This sequence joins TRBV25-1 and TRBJ2-2; D may be TRBD2 (7 bases). Germline-derived CDR1 and CDR2 are MGHDK and SYGVNS. This CDR3 spans 14 amino acids. The CDR3 loop is CASSERAGAGELLF. DNA of the CDR3: TGTGCCAGCAGTGAACGTGCGGGGGCCGGGGAGCTGCTTTTT.

This clonotype was seen many times. V usage is TRBV2 and J usage is TRBJ1-4, with D tentatively TRBD1 (5 bases). The CDR3 is 14 amino acids. Trimming removed 5 bases at V and 5 bases at J, with 12 bases between. The germline V gene has CDR1 SNHLY and CDR2 FYNNEI. CDR3 DNA sequence: TGTGCCAGCAGTCCGGGACTACAGAATGAAAAACTGTTTTTT. Translating gives CASSPGLQNEKLFF. The whole variable domain, remainder taken from reference TRBV2 and TRBJ1-4, is EPEVTQTPSHQVTQMGQEVILRCVPISNHLYFYWYRQILGQKVEFLVSFYNNEISEKSEIFDDQFSVERPDGSNFTLKIRSTKLEDSAMYFCASSPGLQNEKLFFGSGTQLSVL.

This clonotype was seen at least ten times. The junction shows a germline mismatch at one end, possibly a read error. V usage is TRBV18 and J usage is TRBJ2-5, with a tentative D call TRBD1 (6 bases). The length of the CDR3 is 16 residues. Germline V gene lookup returns CDR1 KGHSH and CDR2 LQKENI. The CDR3 is CASSPPRDKYQETQYF. The DNA of the CDR3 is TGTGCCAGCTCCCCACCTAGGGACAAATACCAAGAGACCCAGTACTTC.

The table lists this clonotype with a few counts. The chain joins TRBV28 to TRBJ1-3; D unresolved. Germline V gene data show CDR1 as MDHEN and CDR2 as SYDVKM. The V end was cut by 5 bases, the J end by 0 bases, with 8 bases between. The CDR3 runs 14 residues. CDR3 in amino acids: CASSVSGSGNTIYF. CDR3 nucleotide sequence: TGTGCCAGCAGTGTCTCAGGCTCTGGAAACACCATATATTTT.

This sequence joins TRBV12-3 or TRBV12-4 and TRBJ1-1; no definite D call. The CDR3 has 15 residues. The V end lost 2 bases, the J end lost 1 base, and 11 bases lay between the germline ends. CDR3 nucleotide sequence: TGTGCCAGCAGTTTAAGATTGGCAGGGAACACTGAAGCTTTCTTT. It is translated as CASSLRLAGNTEAFF.

This clonotype has a count of ten or more. CDR3 in amino acids: CASSELAGGSYEQYF. CDR3 bases: TGTGCCAGCAGTGAACTAGCGGGGGGGTCCTACGAGCAGTACTTC. The rearrangement uses TRBV6-1 and TRBJ2-7, with 12 bases aligning to TRBD2. In germline, CDR1 is MNHNS, CDR2 SASEGT. V shed 2 bases and J 1 base; nucleotides not matched to a gene: 0. This CDR3 contains 15 residues.

Many counts were recorded for this clonotype. The chain employs TRBV15 and TRBJ2-7; 8 bases line up with TRBD1. This CDR3 comprises 13 residues. Per the germline V gene, CDR1 is LNHNV and CDR2 is YYDKDF (reference sequence). With 5 bases clipped from V and 1 base from J, the junction kept 1 base outside the gene matches. The CDR3 nucleotides are TGTGCCACCAGCGGACAGGGTTCCTACGAGCAGTACTTC. Translating gives CATSGQGSYEQYF.

The chain is built from TRBV2 and TRBJ2-1, with 11 bases identical to TRBD1. The J segment lost 4 bases and the V segment lost 4 bases, leaving 3 bases of the junction unmatched. There are 15 residues in the CDR3. CDR1 is SNHLY and CDR2 is FYNNEI in the germline V gene. This CDR3 is CASSGGQGVYNEQFF. CDR3 DNA sequence: TGTGCCAGCAGTGGGGGACAGGGGGTTTACAATGAGCAGTTCTTC.

This clonotype was picked up many times. V usage is TRBV28 and J usage is TRBJ2-1; TRBD1 agrees at 8 bases. Germline V gives CDR1 MDHEN, CDR2 SYDVKM. The junction had 10 bases not matched to a gene; V was cut back by 3 bases and J by 0 bases. The CDR3 loop spans 18 amino acids. The CDR3 spells CASSFYGQGHSSYNEQFF. CDR3 DNA sequence: TGTGCCAGCAGTTTTTACGGACAGGGACATAGCTCCTACAATGAGCAGTTCTTC.

The chain has TRBV19 and TRBJ2-5, with 7 bases fitting TRBD1. This CDR3 is built from 14 residues. In germline, CDR1 is LNHDA, CDR2 SQIVND (reference sequence). The V and J ends lost 5 bases and 7 bases, in that order; junction bases with no gene match: 10. This CDR3 reads CASSSSRDSGTQYF. The CDR3 nucleotides read TGTGCCAGTAGTTCCTCCCGGGACAGTGGGACCCAGTACTTC.

Ten or more counts support this clonotype. The chain has TRBV20-1 and TRBJ2-6, with D possibly TRBD1 on 6 matching bases. The CDR3 covers 16 residues. From germline, CDR1 is DFQATT and CDR2 SNEGSKA (reference sequence). Between the trimmed V and J ends, which lost 1 base and 3 bases, there was a span of 13 bases. This CDR3 reads CSARAGDQGGANVLTF. For the CDR3, the DNA is TGCAGTGCTAGAGCAGGGGATCAGGGTGGGGCCAACGTCCTGACTTTC.

This clonotype has ten or more counts. This sequence joins TRBV6-1 and TRBJ2-1, with TRBD1 matching 8 bases. Germline trimming cut 9 bases from V and 2 bases from J; bases unmatched to any gene: 9. Germline V gene sequence: CDR1 MNHNS, CDR2 SASEGT. CDR3 length: 15 amino acids. The CDR3, as DNA: TGTGCCAGTAGCGGACAGGGTTTGGCCTACAATGAGCAGTTCTTC. It encodes CASSGQGLAYNEQFF.

This clonotype was detected once. A much larger clone differs by one base, so this may be a read error. Lacking the conserved final phenylalanine or tryptophan, this CDR3 likely reflects a read error. The V call is TRBV27, the J call TRBJ1-2; TRBD1 is a possible D gene (5 bases). From germline, CDR1 is MNHEY and CDR2 SMNVEV (reference sequence). The ends were cut back, 4 bases at V and 4 bases at J, with 13 bases in the middle. CDR3 length: 14 amino acids. This CDR3 is CASSYAQGFYGYTV. The CDR3, as DNA: TGTGCCAGCAGTTATGCCCAGGGATTCTATGGCTACACCGTC.

Ten or more counts support this clonotype. J is TRBJ2-1 and V is TRBV10-3, with a possible D match to TRBD2 (6 bases). V lost 6 bases to trimming and J lost 8 bases, with 14 bases between them. The CDR3 spans 13 residues. Germline CDR1 reads ENHRY; CDR2 reads SYGVKD. The CDR3 bases are TGTGCCATCAGCGCGTCCTCGGGGGATGAGCAGTTCTTC. It is translated as CAISASSGDEQFF.

Ten or more counts support this clonotype. The chain has TRBV30 and TRBJ1-2, with a tentative D call TRBD1 (5 bases). With 1 base removed from V and 4 bases from J, the gap between germline ends came to 10 bases. The CDR3 is 13 residues long. The V gene's germline CDR1 is GTSNPN and CDR2 SVGIG (reference sequence). The CDR3 spells CAWSEGLIYGYTF. The CDR3 coding sequence is TGTGCCTGGAGTGAGGGACTGATCTATGGCTACACCTTC. Full variable domain (rest looked up from reference TRBV30 and TRBJ1-2): SQTIHQWPATLVQPVGSPLSLECTVEGTSNPNLYWYRQAAGRGLQLLFYSVGIGQISSEVPQNLSASRPQDRQFILSSKKLLLSDSGFYLCAWSEGLIYGYTFGSGTRLTVV.

A few counts support this clonotype. This chain joins TRBV5-1 and TRBJ2-7; D is uncertain. Per germline, CDR1 SGHRS and CDR2 YFSETQ. Trimming stripped 4 bases from V and 7 bases from J, with 18 bases between. The CDR3 has 14 amino acids. The chain's CDR3 is CASSPFSTLGEQYF. In DNA form, the CDR3 reads TGCGCCAGCAGCCCTTTTTCTACCCTGGGGGAGCAGTACTTC.